These 24 T cell receptor beta chains were all obtained from the same sample, sequenced in a study of T cell responses to AZD1222 COVID-19 vaccine. Libraries were prepared by immunoSEQ multiplex PCR; TCRdb keeps only in-frame clonotypes and omits some of them. The sample has some 180,000 clones, 90% to 95% seen once. Sequencing was performed on peripheral blood, taken 28 days after the second dose of the MenACWY control vaccine. The receptors were sampled from an adult who received the MenACWY meningococcal vaccine as a control.

The genes are TRBV19 and TRBJ2-3, with D perhaps being TRBD1 or TRBD2 (6 bases each). The CDR3 is 15 residues long. Trimming removed 5 bases from V and 4 bases from J, with 16 bases in between. Germline loops: CDR1 LNHDA, CDR2 SQIVND (reference sequence). CDR3 DNA sequence: TGTGCCAGTAGTCTCCGGACGGAGGGGGCAGATACGCAGTATTTT. Its protein product is CASSLRTEGADTQYF.

J is TRBJ1-4 and V is TRBV19; D possibly corresponds to TRBD1 (6 bases). The CDR3 contains 15 residues. Deletions cut 6 bases from V and 4 bases from J, with 15 bases between. Germline assignment: CDR1 LNHDA and CDR2 SQIVND (reference sequence). The DNA for the CDR3 is TGTGCCAGTAGCAATACAGGGTCCCTTAATGAAAAACTGTTTTTT. Protein sequence: CASSNTGSLNEKLFF.

The chain employs TRBV5-6 and TRBJ2-1, with 9 nucleotides matching TRBD1. V gave up 1 base and J gave up 3 bases; unmatched junction bases: 11. CDR1 SGHDT and CDR2 YYEEEE come from the germline V gene. The CDR3 sequence is 18 residues long. CDR3 nucleotide sequence: TGTGCCAGCAGCTTGAAAACCGGGACAGGGTCACACTACAATGAGCAGTTCTTC. Translated: CASSLKTGTGSHYNEQFF.

The rearrangement links TRBV19 to TRBJ1-6; 7 bases line up with TRBD1. J lost 7 bases, V lost 2 bases, and 8 bases had no gene match. CDR1 LNHDA and CDR2 SQIVND come from the germline V gene (reference sequence). The CDR3 has 16 residues. The CDR3 DNA follows: TGTGCCAGTAGTATATCGGCAGCAGGGGGAAATTCACCCCTCCACTTT. Its protein product is CASSISAAGGNSPLHF.

The chain has TRBV6-1 and TRBJ2-7, with 7 bases aligning to TRBD1. V shed 0 bases and J 5 bases; nucleotides not matched to a gene: 16. This CDR3 has 18 residues. CDR1 and CDR2 from the germline V gene are MNHNS and SASEGT. The CDR3 DNA reads as TGTGCCAGCAGTGAAGCCCCTCCTAACAGGGGCCGGCGCCACGAGCAGTACTTC. Encoded protein: CASSEAPPNRGRRHEQYF.

This rearrangement joins TRBV5-1 to TRBJ1-5, with TRBD1 as a possible D gene (5 bases). V was trimmed by 4 bases and J by 3 bases, leaving 11 bases between them. From germline, CDR1 is SGHRS and CDR2 YFSETQ. This CDR3 comprises 14 residues. CDR3 sequence reads: CASSDGGTNQPQHF. DNA of the CDR3: TGCGCCAGCAGCGATGGGGGAACCAATCAGCCCCAGCATTTT.

V usage is TRBV19 and J usage is TRBJ1-2; no firm D call. Trimming stripped 1 base from V and 7 bases from J, with 13 bases between. From germline, CDR1 is LNHDA and CDR2 SQIVND (reference sequence). This CDR3 region has 14 residues. The CDR3 loop is CASSIAGVGGGYTF. CDR3 DNA sequence: TGTGCCAGTAGTATAGCTGGGGTTGGTGGTGGCTACACCTTC.

J is TRBJ2-5 and V is TRBV5-1, with TRBD2 identical over 10 bases. The CDR3 is made up of 15 amino acids. V was clipped by 2 bases and J by 1 base; unmatched bases: 2. CDR1 SGHRS and CDR2 YFSETQ come from the germline V gene. CDR3 DNA sequence: TGCGCCAGCAGCTTTAGCGGGGGGCTCCAAGAGACCCAGTACTTC. It specifies CASSFSGGLQETQYF.

V gene TRBV5-5 combines with J gene TRBJ1-2; no clear D. CDR3 length equals 12 residues. V gave up 2 bases and J gave up 4 bases, with 6 bases separating them. Germline V gene sequence: CDR1 SGHKS, CDR2 YYEKEE (reference sequence). CDR3 bases: TGTGCCAGCAGCTTATCAGGCTATGGCTACACCTTC. Its protein product is CASSLSGYGYTF.

The V gene is TRBV28, the J gene TRBJ1-2; 7 nucleotides align to TRBD1. The V and J ends lost 1 base and 8 bases, in that order; junction bases with no gene match: 7. Germline values: CDR1 MDHEN, CDR2 SYDVKM. The CDR3 totals 14 residues. The CDR3: CASSLYQQGSGYTF. CDR3 nucleotide sequence: TGTGCCAGCAGTTTATACCAACAGGGGAGCGGCTACACCTTC.

To note about this clone: The same CDR3 is also encoded by other DNA sequences in this sample. The chain combines TRBV7-2 with TRBJ1-1, with D unresolved. The V gene lost 5 bases and the J gene lost 0 bases, with 7 bases spanning the gap. Per germline, CDR1 SGHTA and CDR2 FQGNSA. CDR3 length: 13 amino acids. The CDR3 protein is CASSKGLNTEAFF. The DNA of the CDR3 is TGTGCCAGCAGCAAGGGCCTGAACACTGAAGCTTTCTTT.

The chain carries TRBV7-9 and TRBJ1-4, with TRBD1 matching 8 bases. CDR3 length: 15 residues. Germline loops: CDR1 SEHNR, CDR2 FQNEAQ (reference sequence). J gave up 7 bases and V 6 bases, and 10 bases lay outside the gene matches. In nucleotides, the CDR3 is TGTGCCAGCAGTCGAGGACAGGGAGGAGGTGAAAAACTGTTTTTT. Translating it yields CASSRGQGGGEKLFF. The variable domain in full, completed from reference TRBV7-9 and TRBJ1-4, reads DTGVSQNPRHKITKRGQNVTFRCDPISEHNRLYWYRQTLGQGPEFLTYFQNEAQLEKSRLLSDRFSAERPKGSFSTLEIQRTEQGDSAMYLCASSRGQGGGEKLFFGSGTQLSVL.

This clone is a singleton in its sample. The V gene is TRBV30, the J gene TRBJ1-5; 10 bases agree with TRBD1. The junction had 15 bases not matched to a gene; V was cut back by 2 bases and J by 2 bases. This CDR3 region has 19 residues. CDR1 and CDR2 from the germline V gene are GTSNPN and SVGIG (reference sequence). CDR3 bases: TGTGCCTGGAGTTCACCCCCGCTGACAGGGGGCTTGGGCAATCAGCCCCAGCATTTT. Translated, it gives CAWSSPPLTGGLGNQPQHF.

V is TRBV11-2 and J is TRBJ2-1, with D possibly being TRBD2 (5 bases). This CDR3 spans 15 amino acids. The germline V gene encodes CDR1 SGHAT and CDR2 FQNNGV. V shed 5 bases and J shed 2 bases, with 13 bases lying between them. The CDR3 sequence is CASSPGGSAYNEQFF. Written as DNA, the CDR3 is TGTGCCAGCAGCCCAGGTGGTAGCGCCTACAATGAGCAGTTCTTC. Drawing the rest from reference TRBV11-2 and TRBJ2-1, the complete variable domain is EAGVAQSPRYKIIEKRQSVAFWCNPISGHATLYWYQQILGQGPKLLIQFQNNGVVDDSQLPKDRFSAERLKGVDSTLKIQPAKLEDSAVYLCASSPGGSAYNEQFFGPGTRLTVL.

The chain combines TRBV18 with TRBJ2-2, with D maybe TRBD1 (6 bases). The V end lost 5 bases, the J end lost 2 bases, and 15 bases lay between the germline ends. The CDR3 loop spans 16 amino acids. CDR1 and CDR2 from the germline V gene are KGHSH and LQKENI. The CDR3 protein is CASSFSTGENTGELFF. The DNA of the CDR3 is TGTGCCAGCTCATTTTCGACAGGAGAAAACACCGGGGAGCTGTTTTTT.

The chain has TRBV3-1 (or the pseudogene TRBV3-2) and TRBJ1-6; the D gene is possibly TRBD1 (5 bases). The germline V gene encodes CDR1 LGHDT and CDR2 YNNKEL (reference sequence). V was pared by 4 bases and J by 12 bases, with 13 bases between. This CDR3 spans 13 amino acids. CDR3 amino acids: CASSPLMGVPLHF. The CDR3 DNA reads TGTGCCAGCAGCCCCCTAATGGGGGTACCCCTCCACTTT.

This chain links TRBV2 with TRBJ1-2; D is undetermined. Looked up from germline, CDR1 is SNHLY and CDR2 is FYNNEI. The CDR3 totals 15 residues. Trimming removed 0 bases from V and 4 bases from J, with 12 bases in between. CDR3 sequence (DNA): TGTGCCAGCAGTGAAGCAGGGTCAGGTCGCTATGGCTACACCTTC. Its protein product is CASSEAGSGRYGYTF.

The rearrangement uses TRBV20-1 and TRBJ1-2; possibly TRBD1 for D (6 bases). CDR1 and CDR2 (germline): DFQATT, SNEGSKA (reference sequence). This CDR3 has 13 residues. The V end was cut by 3 bases, the J end by 2 bases, with 10 bases between. CDR3 loop: CSASQDRNYGYTF. As DNA, the CDR3 is TGCAGTGCTAGTCAAGACAGGAACTATGGCTACACCTTC.

V and J are TRBV7-9 and TRBJ2-5; D call uncertain. The CDR3 spans 15 residues. Between the trimmed V and J ends, which lost 1 base and 1 base, there was a span of 10 bases. The germline gives CDR1 SEHNR, CDR2 FQNEAQ (reference sequence). The CDR3 loop reads CASSLGQEFQETQYF. The CDR3 DNA reads as TGTGCCAGCAGCTTAGGTCAGGAGTTCCAAGAGACCCAGTACTTC.

The V gene is TRBV27, the J gene TRBJ1-6; maybe TRBD1 (6 bases). CDR1 and CDR2 (germline): MNHEY, SMNVEV (reference sequence). V lost 6 bases, J lost 10 bases, and 16 bases lay in between. The CDR3 has 14 residues. In nucleotides, the CDR3 is TGTGCCAGCAGCCAGGGGCAGGGAAGGTCACCCCTCCACTTT. It specifies CASSQGQGRSPLHF.

A single count supports this clone. This chain links TRBV9 with TRBJ1-1; tentatively, D is TRBD1 (6 bases). The CDR3 length is 15 residues. V was clipped by 6 bases and J by 3 bases, with 18 bases between them. CDR1 and CDR2 from the germline V gene are SGDLS and YYNGEE. CDR3 sequence (DNA): TGTGCCAGCACCCCGGGGGGGGCAACAGACACTGAAGCTTTCTTT. Translation gives CASTPGGATDTEAFF.

This clone was seen a few times. The chain is built from TRBV4-2 and TRBJ2-7; D perhaps matches TRBD1 (5 bases). Trimming cost V 4 bases and J 9 bases, with 16 bases left between them. The CDR3 contains 13 residues. Per germline, CDR1 LGHNA and CDR2 YNFKEQ. In nucleotides, the CDR3 is TGTGCCAGCAGCCTTAGGACGGATCAGGGGCAGTACTTC. Amino acid sequence: CASSLRTDQGQYF.

The chain links TRBV3-1 (or the pseudogene TRBV3-2) to TRBJ1-1; 7 bases map to TRBD1. The CDR3 sequence is 18 residues long. J gave up 0 bases and V 1 base, and 11 bases lay outside the gene matches. Germline CDR1 LGHDT, CDR2 YNNKEL (reference sequence). The CDR3 DNA sequence: TGTGCCAGCAGCCAAGTTCGACAGGGTCTAGCTCTGAACACTGAAGCTTTCTTT. It specifies CASSQVRQGLALNTEAFF.

The rearrangement uses TRBV5-1 and TRBJ2-3, with D tentatively TRBD2 (5 bases). The V gene lost 0 bases and the J gene lost 0 bases, with 11 bases spanning the gap. The germline V gene has CDR1 SGHRS and CDR2 YFSETQ. The CDR3 extends over 16 amino acids. The CDR3 DNA sequence: TGCGCCAGCAGCTTGGCAGGAGGTACTAGCACAGATACGCAGTATTTT. As protein: CASSLAGGTSTDTQYF.